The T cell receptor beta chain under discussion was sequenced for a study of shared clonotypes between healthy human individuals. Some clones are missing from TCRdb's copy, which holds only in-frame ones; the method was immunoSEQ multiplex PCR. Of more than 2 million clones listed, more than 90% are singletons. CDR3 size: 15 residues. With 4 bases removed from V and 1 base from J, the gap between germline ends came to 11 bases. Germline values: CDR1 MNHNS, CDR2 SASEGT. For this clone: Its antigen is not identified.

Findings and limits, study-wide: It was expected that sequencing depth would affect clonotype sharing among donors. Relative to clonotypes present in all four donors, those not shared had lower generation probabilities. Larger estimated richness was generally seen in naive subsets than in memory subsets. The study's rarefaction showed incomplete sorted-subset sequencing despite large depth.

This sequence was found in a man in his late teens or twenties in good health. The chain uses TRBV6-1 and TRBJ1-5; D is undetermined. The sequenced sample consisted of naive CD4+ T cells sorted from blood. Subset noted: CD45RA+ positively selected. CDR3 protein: CASSGQAISNQPQHF. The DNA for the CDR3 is TGTGCCAGCAGTGGGCAGGCGATAAGCAATCAGCCCCAGCATTTT.